Following are 14 T cell receptor beta chains from one sample sequenced in a study of T cell repertoires in cytomegalovirus infection. TCRdb reprocessed the reads via MiXCR and lists one record per CDR3 protein. The sample yields more than 350,000 distinct CDR3 sequences, 25% to 40% seen once. The sequenced material came from PBMCs. These receptors were obtained from a human donor in good health (CMV status not recorded). Some clones in this sample may be carry-over from other donors' samples.

A remark on this clonotype: Just one base apart from a much larger clone, this may be a read error. The chain carries TRBV7-2 and TRBJ1-2; D ambiguous. Looked up from germline, CDR1 is SGHTA and CDR2 is FQGNSA. The CDR3 sequence is 14 residues long. Here the CDR3 reads CASGLELRAYGYTF. CDR3 nucleotide sequence: TGTGCCAGCGGCTTAGAATTGAGAGCCTATGGCTACACCTTC.

The chain couples TRBV6-5 to TRBJ1-1; D perhaps matches TRBD1 (5 bases). This CDR3 is built from 16 residues. Trimming removed 0 bases from V and 0 bases from J, with 11 bases in between. The germline V gene encodes CDR1 MNHEY and CDR2 SVGAGI. CDR3 residues: CASSYSRAGLNTEAFF. The CDR3 nucleotides read TGTGCCAGCAGTTACTCGAGGGCAGGGCTGAACACTGAAGCTTTCTTT.

This clonotype was seen more than once but under ten times. The chain employs TRBV14 and TRBJ1-4; TRBD1 is a possible D gene (5 bases). V was clipped by 4 bases and J by 6 bases, with 18 bases between them. This CDR3 is 16 amino acids long. Germline V gene sequence: CDR1 SGHDN, CDR2 FVKESK. CDR3 bases: TGTGCCAGCAGCCCCCGACCGGGGAAAGGGGATGAAAAACTGTTTTTT. Residues: CASSPRPGKGDEKLFF.

The gene calls are TRBV27 and TRBJ2-5, with D uncertain. This CDR3 contains 14 residues. Germline V gene sequence: CDR1 MNHEY, CDR2 SMNVEV (reference sequence). The germline V and J ends were trimmed by 0 bases and 5 bases, with 10 bases remaining between them. The DNA for the CDR3 is TGTGCCAGCAGTTTATCGGTGGGGATCGAGACCCAGTACTTC. It encodes CASSLSVGIETQYF.

Concerning this clonotype: At one of its ends the junction is not consistent with the germline gene, which may arise from a read error. This sequence joins TRBV27 and TRBJ1-5; D is uncertain. This CDR3 comprises 14 residues. Germline V gene sequence: CDR1 MNHEY, CDR2 SMNVEV (reference sequence). The CDR3 reads CARSPVYSNQPQHF. DNA for the CDR3: TGTGCCCGCAGTCCAGTCTATAGCAATCAGCCCCAGCATTTT.

Only a few counts were recorded for this clonotype. The chain uses TRBV5-5 and TRBJ1-4; 8 bases are shared with TRBD1. Trimming took 0 bases from V and 2 from J; bases not matched to a gene: 6. CDR1 and CDR2 from the germline V gene are SGHKS and YYEKEE (reference sequence). The CDR3 covers 17 residues. The DNA for the CDR3 is TGTGCCAGCAGCTTGGCCGGACAGGGTCGCACTAATGAAAAACTGTTTTTT. This sequence encodes CASSLAGQGRTNEKLFF.

The chain is built from TRBV20-1 and TRBJ1-2; no reliable D call. CDR3 length: 12 residues. V shed 1 base and J shed 2 bases, with 5 bases lying between them. Germline V CDR1 and CDR2: DFQATT, SNEGSKA (reference sequence). The CDR3 DNA reads as TGCAGTGCTAGAGGGTACAACTATGGCTACACCTTC. Translation: CSARGYNYGYTF.

This clonotype was found once. The chain joins TRBV29-1 to TRBJ1-1, with 8 bases aligning to TRBD1. The CDR3 totals 12 residues. The V and J ends lost 6 bases and 5 bases, in that order; junction bases with no gene match: 5. CDR1 and CDR2 from the germline V gene are SQVTM and ANQGSEA. Here the CDR3 reads CSVGQGETEAFF. The CDR3, as DNA: TGCAGCGTCGGACAGGGTGAGACTGAAGCTTTCTTT.

This clonotype was picked up a small number of times. J is TRBJ2-5 and V is TRBV5-1; 11 nucleotides line up with TRBD1. Germline trimming cut 3 bases from V and 5 bases from J; bases unmatched to any gene: 6. CDR3 length: 15 amino acids. Per germline, CDR1 SGHRS and CDR2 YFSETQ. The CDR3 loop reads CASSSRTGGRETQYF. CDR3 in DNA: TGCGCCAGCAGCTCCCGGACAGGGGGCCGGGAGACCCAGTACTTC.

This clonotype was counted ten times or more. This rearrangement joins TRBV11-3 to TRBJ1-1; D perhaps matches TRBD1 (6 bases). Germline values: CDR1 SGHNT, CDR2 YENEEA. The germline V and J ends were trimmed by 6 bases and 1 base, with 9 bases remaining between them. The CDR3 is made up of 13 amino acids. In nucleotides, the CDR3 is TGTGCCAGCAGTGGACAGTCGAACACTGAAGCTTTCTTT. Amino acids: CASSGQSNTEAFF.

With regard to this clonotype: A clone one base away is much larger, so this may be a read error. The chain has TRBV7-8 and TRBJ2-1; TRBD1 might be the D (6 bases). Germline CDR1 and CDR2: SGHVS and FQNEAQ. The CDR3 runs 14 residues. The CDR3 DNA is TGTGCCAGCAGCAACGGGACACCTTACAATGCGCAGTTCTTC. This codes for CASSNGTPYNAQFF.

Worth noting for this clonotype: This may be a read error, as it is one base from a much larger clone. The V call is TRBV7-9, the J call TRBJ2-5; 8 bases align to TRBD1. The CDR3 consists of 14 residues. The ends lost 3 bases at V and 3 bases at J; junction bases unmatched: 3. Germline loops: CDR1 SEHNR, CDR2 FQNEAQ (reference sequence). The CDR3 protein is CASSLTGEKETQYF. As DNA, the CDR3 is TGTGCCAGCAGCTTGACAGGGGAAAAAGAGACCCAGTACTTC.

This clonotype occurred a few times. The rearrangement joins TRBV7-2 to TRBJ2-1; tentatively, D is TRBD1 or TRBD2 (5 bases each). CDR3 length equals 14 residues. Per germline, CDR1 SGHTA and CDR2 FQGNSA. Deletions cut 0 bases from V and 6 bases from J, with 9 bases between. CDR3 loop: CASSLASGTNEQFF. CDR3 coding DNA: TGTGCCAGCAGCTTAGCGTCCGGGACCAATGAGCAGTTCTTC.

This clonotype was observed a few times. This chain joins TRBV6-1 and TRBJ1-5; D remains unclear. Germline V gives CDR1 MNHNS, CDR2 SASEGT. The CDR3 spans 15 residues. V lost 1 base and J lost 9, with 16 bases in between. This CDR3 reads CASSEDASHRRPQHF. CDR3 nucleotides: TGTGCCAGCAGTGAAGATGCGTCCCATCGGAGGCCCCAGCATTTT.